This T cell receptor beta chain emerged from a study of blood T cell repertoires in COVID-19. The overall study: The cDNA or gDNA used as material had been derived from T cells, B-cell-depleted T cells, or PBMCs.

Original analysis: Estimation of nucleated cell counts was performed using reference gene primer amplification. Data came from immunoSEQ multiplex PCR; TCRdb stores just in-frame clones and leaves some out. Clone size and the V and J calls come from that table; the DNA yielded D and trimming. The profile covers tens of thousands of clones, with almost 85% appearing a single time and around 15% taken by the ten largest. With 10 bases removed from V and 9 bases from J, the gap between germline ends came to 22 bases. Germline V gene data show CDR1 as MDHEN and CDR2 as SYDVKM. The CDR3 is 14 amino acids.

The sequence derives from a human donor in a cohort sampled during active COVID-19. The V gene is TRBV28, the J gene TRBJ2-1; D possibly corresponds to TRBD1 (8 bases). Sequencing used peripheral blood. The CDR3 spells CATRPNRGGFEQFF. Here the CDR3 DNA reads TGTGCCACCAGGCCTAACAGGGGGGGCTTTGAGCAGTTCTTC. Based on the CDR3 plus reference TRBV28 and TRBJ2-1, the full variable domain is DVKVTQSSRYLVKRTGEKVFLECVQDMDHENMFWYRQDPGLGLRLIYFSYDVKMKEKGDIPEGYSVSREKKERFSLILESASTNQTSMYLCATRPNRGGFEQFFGPGTRLTVL.